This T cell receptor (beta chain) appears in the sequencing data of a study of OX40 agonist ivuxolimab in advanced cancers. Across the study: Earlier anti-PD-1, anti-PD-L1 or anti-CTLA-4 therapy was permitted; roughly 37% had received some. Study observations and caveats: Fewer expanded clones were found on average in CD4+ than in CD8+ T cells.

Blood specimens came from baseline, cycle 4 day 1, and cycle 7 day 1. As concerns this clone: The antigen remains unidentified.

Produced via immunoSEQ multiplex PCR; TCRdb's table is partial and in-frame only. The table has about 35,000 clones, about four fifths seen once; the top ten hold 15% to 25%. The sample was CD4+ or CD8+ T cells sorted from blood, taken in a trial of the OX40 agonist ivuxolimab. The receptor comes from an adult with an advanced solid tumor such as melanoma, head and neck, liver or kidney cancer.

CDR3 bases: TGTGCCAGCAGCGTAGCTACCGGGACAGGGGATAGTGAAAAACTGTTTTTT. Translated: CASSVATGTGDSEKLFF. The chain recombines TRBV9 with TRBJ1-4; the match to TRBD1 covers 10 bases. Germline V gives CDR1 SGDLS, CDR2 YYNGEE. J was trimmed by 7 bases and V by 0 bases; bases with no gene match: 9. CDR3 length: 17 amino acids.